The 10 T cell receptor beta chains presented below share a single source sample, sequenced in a study of human CD4 T cells and Enterobacteriaceae. TCRdb's copy holds only in-frame clones and misses some; the assay was immunoSEQ multiplex PCR. The table shows under 35,000 clones, with approximately 84% occurring only once. All CD4+ cells other than CD45RA+CCR7+CD95- naive cells were sorted as memory, over 95% pure. The sequenced sample was memory CD4+ T cells from blood. Every receptor here comes from a human donor in good health.

CDR3 sequence (DNA): TGTGCCAGTAGCTCATTGGTAGGGGAGCTGTTTTTT. It is translated as CASSSLVGELFF. The gene calls are TRBV19 and TRBJ2-2; D uncertain. The germline V and J ends were trimmed by 6 bases and 8 bases, with 10 bases remaining between them. Germline CDR1 LNHDA, CDR2 SQIVND (reference sequence). CDR3 length: 12 amino acids.

The chain is built from TRBV5-5 and TRBJ2-1; the D gene is possibly TRBD1 (7 bases). There are 15 residues in the CDR3. The V end lost 1 base, the J end lost 8 bases, and 16 bases lay between the germline ends. CDR1 and CDR2 (germline): SGHKS, YYEKEE (reference sequence). CDR3 bases: TGTGCCAGCAGCTTGCGGACAGGTGGGACTTATGAGCAGTTCTTC. It codes for CASSLRTGGTYEQFF.

CDR3 loop: CSAPRGADGYTF. The CDR3 bases are TGCAGCGCACCGCGGGGTGCGGATGGCTACACCTTC. The rearrangement links TRBV29-1 to TRBJ1-2, with unresolved D. Per the germline V gene, CDR1 is SQVTM and CDR2 is ANQGSEA. Trimming left V 7 bases short and J 6 bases short, with 15 bases between. The CDR3 consists of 12 residues.

This clone was seen only once. The chain employs TRBV7-2 and TRBJ2-2; D is tentatively TRBD1 or TRBD2 (6 bases each). Germline V lookup: CDR1 SGHTA, CDR2 FQGNSA. The length of the CDR3 is 15 residues. V gave up 5 bases and J gave up 4 bases, with 14 bases separating them. CDR3 in DNA: TGTGCCAGCAGCCCCAGGGGACTGGCCACCGGGGAGCTGTTTTTT. Its protein product is CASSPRGLATGELFF.

This chain connects TRBV6-5 to TRBJ2-7, with 7 bases fitting TRBD1. V lost 0 bases, J lost 2 bases, and 4 bases stayed unmatched. The germline gives CDR1 MNHEY, CDR2 SVGAGI. The CDR3 totals 15 residues. CDR3 protein: CASSYSGTEAYEQYF. Written as DNA, the CDR3 is TGTGCCAGCAGTTACTCAGGGACAGAAGCCTACGAGCAGTACTTC.

The V and J genes are TRBV6-6 and TRBJ1-1; possible D gene TRBD1, 6 bases. Trimming stripped 6 bases from V and 6 bases from J, with 17 bases between. Germline V CDR1 and CDR2: MNHNY, SVGAGI (reference sequence). This CDR3 comprises 14 residues. The CDR3 DNA sequence: TGTGCCAGCAGCAAGAATACAGGGTACCCTGAAGCTTTCTTT. Its protein product is CASSKNTGYPEAFF.

The chain uses TRBV5-5 and TRBJ2-2; D ambiguous. The V gene's germline CDR1 is SGHKS and CDR2 YYEKEE (reference sequence). The CDR3 is 17 amino acids. Trimming removed 4 bases from V and 2 bases from J, with 18 bases in between. CDR3 bases: TGTGCCAGCAGCGGTAGGTGGCGCTTCGATAACACCGGGGAGCTGTTTTTT. This translates into CASSGRWRFDNTGELFF.

The gene calls are TRBV19 and TRBJ1-1, with TRBD1 as a possible D gene (5 bases). Trimming pared 3 bases from V and 4 bases from J, leaving 21 bases between. Looked up from germline, CDR1 is LNHDA and CDR2 is SQIVND (reference sequence). CDR3 length: 17 amino acids. CDR3 coding DNA: TGTGCCAGTAGTATCGACGGCATGTGGGGGTCGAGCACTGAAGCTTTCTTT. Residues: CASSIDGMWGSSTEAFF. The full variable domain, completed using reference TRBV19 and TRBJ1-1, is DGGITQSPKYLFRKEGQNVTLSCEQNLNHDAMYWYRQDPGQGLRLIYYSQIVNDFQKGDIAEGYSVSREKKESFPLTVTSAQKNPTAFYLCASSIDGMWGSSTEAFFGQGTRLTVV.

V is TRBV7-2 and J is TRBJ1-4, with 9 bases fitting TRBD1. CDR3 length equals 14 residues. Germline CDR1 SGHTA, CDR2 FQGNSA. Losses at the gene ends were 5 bases for V and 4 bases for J; bases not matched to a gene: 2. The CDR3 loop reads CASSPDRGNEKLFF. The DNA of the CDR3 is TGTGCCAGCAGCCCGGACAGGGGTAATGAAAAACTGTTTTTT.

This chain links TRBV7-9 with TRBJ2-7; the D gene is possibly TRBD2 (6 bases). CDR3 length: 13 amino acids. Germline CDR1 SEHNR, CDR2 FQNEAQ (reference sequence). V dropped 5 bases and J dropped 11 bases, with 19 bases sitting between them. CDR3 sequence: CASSPGTPAAEYF. DNA for the CDR3: TGTGCCAGCAGCCCCGGGACTCCTGCCGCCGAGTACTTC. The entire variable domain, with the rest obtained from reference TRBV7-9 and TRBJ2-7, is as follows: DTGVSQNPRHKITKRGQNVTFRCDPISEHNRLYWYRQTLGQGPEFLTYFQNEAQLEKSRLLSDRFSAERPKGSFSTLEIQRTEQGDSAMYLCASSPGTPAAEYFGPGTRLTVT.